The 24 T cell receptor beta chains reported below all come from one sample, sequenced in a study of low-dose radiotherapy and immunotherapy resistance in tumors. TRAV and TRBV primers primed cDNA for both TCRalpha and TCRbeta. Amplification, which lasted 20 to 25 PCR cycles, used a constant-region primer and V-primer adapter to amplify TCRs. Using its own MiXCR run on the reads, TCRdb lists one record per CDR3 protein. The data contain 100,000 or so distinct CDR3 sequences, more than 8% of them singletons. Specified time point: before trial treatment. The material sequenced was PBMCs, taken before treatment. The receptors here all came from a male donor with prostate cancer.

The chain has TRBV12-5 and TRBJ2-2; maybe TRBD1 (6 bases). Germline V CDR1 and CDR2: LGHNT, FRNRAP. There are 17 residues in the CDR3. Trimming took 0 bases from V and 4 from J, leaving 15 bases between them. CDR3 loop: CASGLVSGAVRTGELFF. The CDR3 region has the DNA TGTGCTAGTGGTTTGGTCTCAGGGGCAGTACGCACCGGGGAGCTGTTTTTT.

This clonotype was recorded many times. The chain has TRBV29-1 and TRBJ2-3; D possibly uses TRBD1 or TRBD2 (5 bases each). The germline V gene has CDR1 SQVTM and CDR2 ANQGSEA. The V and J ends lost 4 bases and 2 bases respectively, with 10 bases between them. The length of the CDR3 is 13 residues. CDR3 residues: CSVAPGTTDTQYF. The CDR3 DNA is TGCAGCGTTGCCCCTGGGACCACAGATACGCAGTATTTT.

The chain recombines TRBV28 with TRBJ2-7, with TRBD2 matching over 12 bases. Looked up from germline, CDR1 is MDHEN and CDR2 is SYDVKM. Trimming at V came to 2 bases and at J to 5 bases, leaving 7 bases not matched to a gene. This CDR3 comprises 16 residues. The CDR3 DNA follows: TGTGCCAGCAGTTTAATGACTAGCGGGAGCCCCCACGAGCAGTACTTC. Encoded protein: CASSLMTSGSPHEQYF.

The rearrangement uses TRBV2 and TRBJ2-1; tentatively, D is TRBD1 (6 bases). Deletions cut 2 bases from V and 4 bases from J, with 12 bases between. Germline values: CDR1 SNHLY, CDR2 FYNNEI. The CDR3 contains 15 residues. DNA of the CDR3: TGTGCCAGCAGTGAAAAGCAGGGGCCATACAATGAGCAGTTCTTC. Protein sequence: CASSEKQGPYNEQFF.

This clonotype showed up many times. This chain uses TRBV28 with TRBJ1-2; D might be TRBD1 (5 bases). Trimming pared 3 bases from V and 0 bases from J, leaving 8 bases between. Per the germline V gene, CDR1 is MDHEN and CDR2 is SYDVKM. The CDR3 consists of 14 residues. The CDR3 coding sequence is TGTGCCAGCAGTTTCCGGGGCACTAACTATGGCTACACCTTC. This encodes CASSFRGTNYGYTF.

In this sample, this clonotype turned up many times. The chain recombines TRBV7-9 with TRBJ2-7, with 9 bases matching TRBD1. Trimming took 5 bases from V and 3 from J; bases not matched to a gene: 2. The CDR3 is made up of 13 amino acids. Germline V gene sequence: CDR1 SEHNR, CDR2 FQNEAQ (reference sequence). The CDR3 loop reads CASSGQGIYEQYF. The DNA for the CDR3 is TGTGCCAGCAGCGGACAGGGGATCTACGAGCAGTACTTC. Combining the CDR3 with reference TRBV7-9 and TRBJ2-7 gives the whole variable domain DTGVSQNPRHKITKRGQNVTFRCDPISEHNRLYWYRQTLGQGPEFLTYFQNEAQLEKSRLLSDRFSAERPKGSFSTLEIQRTEQGDSAMYLCASSGQGIYEQYFGPGTRLTVT.

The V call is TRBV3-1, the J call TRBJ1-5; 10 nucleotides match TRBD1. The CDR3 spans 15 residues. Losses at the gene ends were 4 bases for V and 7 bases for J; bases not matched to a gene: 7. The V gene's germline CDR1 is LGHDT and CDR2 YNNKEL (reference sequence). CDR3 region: CASSPRDRGRQPQHF. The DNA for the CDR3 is TGTGCCAGCAGCCCCCGGGACAGGGGTCGGCAGCCCCAGCATTTT.

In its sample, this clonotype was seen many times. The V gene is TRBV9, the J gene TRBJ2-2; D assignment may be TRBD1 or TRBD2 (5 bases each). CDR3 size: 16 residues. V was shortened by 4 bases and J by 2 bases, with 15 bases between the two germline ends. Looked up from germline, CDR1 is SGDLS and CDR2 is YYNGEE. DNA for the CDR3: TGTGCCAGCAGCCGGGGCGCCCCTCCCAACACCGGGGAGCTGTTTTTT. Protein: CASSRGAPPNTGELFF.

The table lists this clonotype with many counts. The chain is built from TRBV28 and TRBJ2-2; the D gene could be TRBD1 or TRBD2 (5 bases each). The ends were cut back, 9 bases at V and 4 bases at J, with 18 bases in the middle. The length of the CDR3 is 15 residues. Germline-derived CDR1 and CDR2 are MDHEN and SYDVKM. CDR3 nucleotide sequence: TGTGCCAGGCTAGGGGAGAAAGTGGTCACCGGGGAGCTGTTTTTT. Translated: CARLGEKVVTGELFF. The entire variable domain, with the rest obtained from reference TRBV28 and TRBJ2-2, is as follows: DVKVTQSSRYLVKRTGEKVFLECVQDMDHENMFWYRQDPGLGLRLIYFSYDVKMKEKGDIPEGYSVSREKKERFSLILESASTNQTSMYLCARLGEKVVTGELFFGEGSRLTVL.

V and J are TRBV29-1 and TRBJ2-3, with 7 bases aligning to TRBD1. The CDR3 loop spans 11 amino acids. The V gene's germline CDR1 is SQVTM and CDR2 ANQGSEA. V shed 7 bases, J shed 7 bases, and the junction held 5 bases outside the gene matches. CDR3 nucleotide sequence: TGCAGCGCCGACAGGGTCTATACGCAGTATTTT. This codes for CSADRVYTQYF.

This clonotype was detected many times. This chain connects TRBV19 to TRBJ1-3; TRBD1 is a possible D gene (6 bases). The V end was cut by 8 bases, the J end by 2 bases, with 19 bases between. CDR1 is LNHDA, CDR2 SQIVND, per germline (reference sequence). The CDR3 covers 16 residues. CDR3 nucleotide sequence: TGTGCCAGTGGTCTACCCCCAGGGGAAGCTGGAAACACCATATATTTT. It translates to CASGLPPGEAGNTIYF.

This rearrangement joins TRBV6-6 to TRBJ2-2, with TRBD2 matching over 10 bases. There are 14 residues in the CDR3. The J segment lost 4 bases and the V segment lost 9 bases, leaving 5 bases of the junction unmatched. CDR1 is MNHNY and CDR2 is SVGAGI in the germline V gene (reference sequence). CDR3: CASITSGATGELFF. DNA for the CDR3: TGTGCCAGTATAACTAGCGGGGCCACCGGGGAGCTGTTTTTT.

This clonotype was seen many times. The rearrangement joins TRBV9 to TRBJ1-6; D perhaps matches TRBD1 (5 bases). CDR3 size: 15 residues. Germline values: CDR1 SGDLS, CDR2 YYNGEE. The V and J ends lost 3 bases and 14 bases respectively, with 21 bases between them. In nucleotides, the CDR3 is TGTGCCAGCAGCGGACCCCGGGACGGGGGAATCACCCTCCACTTT. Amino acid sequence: CASSGPRDGGITLHF.

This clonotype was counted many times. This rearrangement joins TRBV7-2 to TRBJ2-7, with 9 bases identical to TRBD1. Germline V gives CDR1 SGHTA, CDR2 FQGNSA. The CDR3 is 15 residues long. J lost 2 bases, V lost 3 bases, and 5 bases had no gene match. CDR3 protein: CASSFKQGAPYEQYF. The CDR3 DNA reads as TGTGCCAGCAGCTTTAAACAGGGGGCACCCTACGAGCAGTACTTC.

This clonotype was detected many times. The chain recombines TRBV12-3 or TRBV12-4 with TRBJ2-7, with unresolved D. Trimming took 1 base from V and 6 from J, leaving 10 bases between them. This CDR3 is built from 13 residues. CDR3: CASSLVAGLEQYF. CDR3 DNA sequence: TGTGCCAGCAGTTTAGTGGCAGGTCTCGAGCAGTACTTC.

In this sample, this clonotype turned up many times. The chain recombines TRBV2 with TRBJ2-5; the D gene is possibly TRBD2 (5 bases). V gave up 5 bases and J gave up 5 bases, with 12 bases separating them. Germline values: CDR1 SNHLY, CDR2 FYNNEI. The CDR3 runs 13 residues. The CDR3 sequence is CASSRAGTETQYF. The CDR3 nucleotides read TGTGCCAGCAGTCGCGCGGGTACGGAGACCCAGTACTTC.

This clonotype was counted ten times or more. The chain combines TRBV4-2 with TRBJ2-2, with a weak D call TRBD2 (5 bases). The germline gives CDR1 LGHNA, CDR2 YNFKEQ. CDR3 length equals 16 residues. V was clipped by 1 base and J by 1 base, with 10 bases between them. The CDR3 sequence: CASSQGSEGNTGELFF. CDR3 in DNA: TGTGCCAGCAGCCAAGGTAGCGAGGGGAACACCGGGGAGCTGTTTTTT.

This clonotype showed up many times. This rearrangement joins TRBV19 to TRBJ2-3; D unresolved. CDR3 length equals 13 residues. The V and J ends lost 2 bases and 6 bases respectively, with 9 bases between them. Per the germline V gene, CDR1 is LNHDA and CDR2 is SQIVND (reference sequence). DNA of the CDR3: TGTGCCAGTAGTATAATATCAGGCGATACGCAGTATTTT. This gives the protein CASSIISGDTQYF.

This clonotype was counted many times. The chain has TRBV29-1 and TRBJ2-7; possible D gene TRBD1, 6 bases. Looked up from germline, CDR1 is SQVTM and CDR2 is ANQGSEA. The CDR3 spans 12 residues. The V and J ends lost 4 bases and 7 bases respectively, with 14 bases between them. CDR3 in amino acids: CSVGGGSWEQYF. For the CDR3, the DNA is TGCAGCGTTGGAGGGGGTTCTTGGGAGCAGTACTTC.

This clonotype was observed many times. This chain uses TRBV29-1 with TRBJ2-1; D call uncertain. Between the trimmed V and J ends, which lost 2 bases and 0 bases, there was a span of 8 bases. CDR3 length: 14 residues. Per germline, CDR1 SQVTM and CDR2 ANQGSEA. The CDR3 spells CSVEWRFSYNEQFF. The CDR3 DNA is TGCAGCGTTGAATGGCGGTTCTCCTACAATGAGCAGTTCTTC.

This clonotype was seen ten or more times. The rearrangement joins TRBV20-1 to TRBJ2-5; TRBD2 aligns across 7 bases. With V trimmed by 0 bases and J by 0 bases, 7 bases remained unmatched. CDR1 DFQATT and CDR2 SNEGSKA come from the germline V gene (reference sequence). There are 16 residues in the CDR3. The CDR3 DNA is TGCAGTGCTAGAGATTCAGCTAGCGGATACCAAGAGACCCAGTACTTC. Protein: CSARDSASGYQETQYF.

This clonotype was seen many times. This chain's CDR3 is CSVTGQGPREQYF. CDR3 bases: TGCAGCGTTACCGGGCAGGGTCCTCGGGAGCAGTACTTC. The chain joins TRBV29-1 to TRBJ2-7, with D possibly TRBD1 on 5 matching bases. The CDR3 extends over 13 amino acids. Germline CDR1 reads SQVTM; CDR2 reads ANQGSEA. V lost 5 bases and J lost 7, with 18 bases in between.

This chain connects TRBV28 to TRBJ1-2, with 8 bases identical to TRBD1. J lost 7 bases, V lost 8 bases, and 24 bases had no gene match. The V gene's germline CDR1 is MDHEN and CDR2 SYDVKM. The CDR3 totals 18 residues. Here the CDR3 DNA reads TGTGCCAGCCTTCGAAGGTTCGCCGGGACAGGTATCAGAAGTGGCTACACCTTC. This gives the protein CASLRRFAGTGIRSGYTF.

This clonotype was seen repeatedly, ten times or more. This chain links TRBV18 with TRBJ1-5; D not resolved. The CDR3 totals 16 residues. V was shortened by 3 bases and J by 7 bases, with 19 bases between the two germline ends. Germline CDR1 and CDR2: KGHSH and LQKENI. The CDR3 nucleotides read TGTGCCAGCTCACCTACCGACGGAGTCATTGGACAGCCCCAGCATTTT. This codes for CASSPTDGVIGQPQHF.